This TCR beta chain is from a study of identical twins. Study conclusions and caveats: Conclusions came from cross-sectional statistical analysis, not from following the same donors.

The CDR3 runs to 13 residues. The V end was cut by 0 bases, the J end by 5 bases, with 8 bases between. CDR1 and CDR2 (germline): MGHRA, YSYEKL. From the 5' RACE reads, TCRdb called clonotypes with MiXCR, one entry per CDR3 protein. The data hold 600,000 to 700,000 distinct CDR3 sequences, with less than 25% observed a single time. As for this clonotype: Antigen: not known.

The same data also went into a second study, on T cells expressing NK-cell markers. From that report: From sorted CD3+CD56+NKG2C+, CD3+CD56+NKG2C- and CD3+CD56-NKG2C+ T cells came the TCR beta repertoires. Dominant NKG2C+ clonotype frequencies of roughly 1.0-7.5% of CD8+ T cells were measured in over five donors.

Sequenced input: PBMCs. The chain combines TRBV4-1 with TRBJ2-7; a weak D match, TRBD2 (6 bases). This receptor was obtained from a woman aged 18-29 years in good health. CDR3 nucleotide sequence: TGCGCCAGCAGCCAAGATCGCGGGAACGAGCAGTACTTC. It encodes CASSQDRGNEQYF.